The 23 T cell receptor beta chains below all came from one sample that was sequenced in a study of blood T cell repertoires in COVID-19. Measured with immunoSEQ multiplex PCR; TCRdb has only the in-frame clones, and not every one. The profile covers some 150,000 clones, with around four fifths appearing a single time and roughly 3% taken by the ten largest. The specimen was peripheral blood. These receptors were obtained from a woman in her 40s with active or convalescent COVID-19.

The J gene is TRBJ2-7, the V gene TRBV28; D is possibly TRBD1 (5 bases). Between the trimmed V and J ends, which lost 8 bases and 9 bases, there was a span of 26 bases. The CDR3 spans 15 residues. Germline assignment: CDR1 MDHEN and CDR2 SYDVKM. CDR3 sequence (DNA): TGTGCCAGCGGGGCGGTACAGGCACCCTCGCTCGGGCAGTACTTC. The encoded protein is CASGAVQAPSLGQYF.

This chain links TRBV5-4 with TRBJ1-5, with 7 bases identical to TRBD1. The J segment lost 7 bases and the V segment lost 4 bases, leaving 5 bases of the junction unmatched. The CDR3 loop spans 13 amino acids. Per the germline V gene, CDR1 is SGHNT and CDR2 is YYREEE (reference sequence). The CDR3, as DNA: TGTGCCAGCAGCCGAGGGACAGCCCAGCCCCAGCATTTT. It translates to CASSRGTAQPQHF.

The V and J genes are TRBV6-5 and TRBJ1-2, with D hard to call. CDR3 size: 13 residues. Germline assignment: CDR1 MNHEY and CDR2 SVGAGI. The V end was cut by 0 bases, the J end by 8 bases, with 10 bases between. CDR3 protein: CASSYSTAGGYTF. The CDR3 nucleotides read TGTGCCAGCAGTTACTCGACGGCGGGGGGCTACACCTTC.

This clone is a singleton in its sample. The chain combines TRBV6-1 with TRBJ1-4; 9 bases match TRBD1. The CDR3 spans 19 residues. CDR1 is MNHNS and CDR2 is SASEGT in the germline V gene. The trim removed 4 bases at V and 3 bases at J, leaving 15 bases unmatched. CDR3 amino acids: CASSARYRDRERANEKLFF. DNA of the CDR3: TGTGCCAGCAGTGCACGCTACCGGGACAGGGAACGGGCTAATGAAAAACTGTTTTTT.

The J gene is TRBJ2-3, the V gene TRBV12-5; D remains ambiguous. CDR1 is LGHNT, CDR2 FRNRAP, per germline. Between the trimmed V and J ends, which lost 1 base and 2 bases, there was a span of 7 bases. The CDR3 has 14 residues. CDR3 loop: CASGLGPFTDTQYF. CDR3 coding DNA: TGTGCTAGTGGTTTGGGGCCATTCACAGATACGCAGTATTTT.

This sequence joins TRBV29-1 and TRBJ1-2, with TRBD1 identical over 7 bases. CDR1 is SQVTM, CDR2 ANQGSEA, per germline. This CDR3 comprises 12 residues. J gave up 4 bases and V 8 bases, and 7 bases lay outside the gene matches. CDR3 coding DNA: TGCAGCTCCGCGCACAGGGGCTATGGCTACACCTTC. It codes for CSSAHRGYGYTF.

The rearrangement links TRBV4-2 to TRBJ1-5, with TRBD1 matching over 7 bases. CDR3 length equals 16 residues. The trim removed 0 bases at V and 6 bases at J, leaving 8 bases unmatched. Germline-derived CDR1 and CDR2 are LGHNA and YNFKEQ. CDR3 residues: CASSQDGTAGGQPQHF. In nucleotides, the CDR3 is TGTGCCAGCAGCCAAGATGGGACAGCCGGGGGTCAGCCCCAGCATTTT.

V gene TRBV4-3 combines with J gene TRBJ2-7; D remains unclear. Germline V gives CDR1 LGHNA, CDR2 YSLEER. Trimming removed 1 base at V and 0 bases at J, with 7 bases between. This CDR3 is 14 amino acids long. CDR3 DNA: TGCGCCAGCAGCCAAGGTACAATCTCCTACGAGCAGTACTTC. It codes for CASSQGTISYEQYF.

The rearrangement uses TRBV19 and TRBJ1-6, with TRBD1 as a possible D gene (6 bases). The germline V and J ends were trimmed by 8 bases and 5 bases, with 16 bases remaining between them. CDR3 length: 15 amino acids. Germline V gives CDR1 LNHDA, CDR2 SQIVND (reference sequence). CDR3 protein: CASGTGTLNNSPLHF. CDR3 nucleotide sequence: TGTGCCAGTGGGACCGGGACACTAAATAATTCACCCCTCCACTTT. Drawing the rest from reference TRBV19 and TRBJ1-6, the complete variable domain is DGGITQSPKYLFRKEGQNVTLSCEQNLNHDAMYWYRQDPGQGLRLIYYSQIVNDFQKGDIAEGYSVSREKKESFPLTVTSAQKNPTAFYLCASGTGTLNNSPLHFGNGTRLTVT.

This chain connects TRBV10-3 to TRBJ1-1, with D uncertain. Germline CDR1 is ENHRY and CDR2 is SYGVKD. V gave up 0 bases and J gave up 6 bases, with 11 bases separating them. The CDR3 extends over 14 amino acids. The CDR3 sequence: CAISESRGSAEAFF. DNA of the CDR3: TGTGCCATCAGTGAGTCTCGGGGATCCGCTGAAGCTTTCTTT.

The chain employs TRBV20-1 and TRBJ2-7, with 9 bases fitting TRBD2. The germline V gene has CDR1 DFQATT and CDR2 SNEGSKA (reference sequence). CDR3 size: 15 residues. With 3 bases clipped from V and 4 bases from J, the junction kept 10 bases outside the gene matches. CDR3 sequence reads: CSASKGGGATYEQYF. Written as DNA, the CDR3 is TGCAGTGCTAGTAAGGGCGGGGGGGCCACGTACGAGCAGTACTTC.

This clone was counted between two and nine times. The chain uses TRBV19 and TRBJ2-2; a weak D match, TRBD1 (5 bases). This CDR3 has 16 residues. Germline V gene sequence: CDR1 LNHDA, CDR2 SQIVND (reference sequence). Trimming took 5 bases from V and 4 from J, leaving 17 bases between them. The CDR3: CASSPTGHNPTGELFF. As DNA, the CDR3 is TGTGCCAGTAGTCCTACAGGCCACAACCCCACCGGGGAGCTGTTTTTT.

The sample holds a few counts of this clone. The V and J genes are TRBV30 and TRBJ1-4; 7 bases fit TRBD1. Germline CDR1 GTSNPN, CDR2 SVGIG (reference sequence). This CDR3 region has 15 residues. V was pared by 1 base and J by 8 bases, with 10 bases of the junction left unmatched. CDR3 in DNA: TGTGCCTGGAGTGGGCCGACAGGGTTAGGGGAAAAACTGTTTTTT. Its translation: CAWSGPTGLGEKLFF.

The chain employs TRBV28 and TRBJ2-1; 8 bases align to TRBD1. CDR1 and CDR2 from the germline V gene are MDHEN and SYDVKM. With V trimmed by 5 bases and J by 5 bases, 8 bases remained unmatched. The CDR3 is 15 residues long. The CDR3 coding sequence is TGTGCCAGCAGTCTTCCGGGACAGGTAAACAATGAGCAGTTCTTC. It codes for CASSLPGQVNNEQFF.

This sequence joins TRBV7-9 and TRBJ2-1; 15 bases are shared with TRBD2. Unmatched junction bases numbered 9, after V lost 4 bases and J lost 8 bases. The CDR3 sequence is 17 residues long. Germline values: CDR1 SEHNR, CDR2 FQNEAQ (reference sequence). CDR3 in DNA: TGTGCCAGCAGCTACTGGACTAGCGGGAGGGCCGAGGATGAGCAGTTCTTC. Translating gives CASSYWTSGRAEDEQFF.

V gene TRBV28 combines with J gene TRBJ1-4; D is ambiguous. Trimming removed 5 bases at V and 0 bases at J, with 7 bases between. Looked up from germline, CDR1 is MDHEN and CDR2 is SYDVKM. The CDR3 extends over 14 amino acids. CDR3 nucleotide sequence: TGTGCCAGCAGTAGACTGGCAACTAATGAAAAACTGTTTTTT. Amino acids: CASSRLATNEKLFF.

The V and J genes are TRBV28 and TRBJ1-1; D is uncertain. This CDR3 comprises 11 residues. Trimming left V 7 bases short and J 7 bases short, with 10 bases between. The germline V gene has CDR1 MDHEN and CDR2 SYDVKM. CDR3 in amino acids: CASITGFEAFF. For the CDR3, the DNA is TGTGCCAGCATCACGGGGTTTGAAGCTTTCTTT.

This sequence joins TRBV11-2 and TRBJ1-5; D gene ambiguous. Germline CDR1 is SGHAT and CDR2 is FQNNGV. V lost 1 base and J lost 2, with 9 bases in between. CDR3 length equals 15 residues. The CDR3, as DNA: TGTGCCAGCAGCTTAGGGTCTCAGGGCAATCAGCCCCAGCATTTT. Protein: CASSLGSQGNQPQHF.

This chain connects TRBV6-5 to TRBJ1-1; D unresolved. CDR1 MNHEY and CDR2 SVGAGI come from the germline V gene. The V gene lost 6 bases and the J gene lost 3 bases, with 11 bases spanning the gap. The CDR3 is 13 residues long. CDR3 nucleotide sequence: TGTGCCAGCAGATCTTACCGGTACACTGAAGCTTTCTTT. This codes for CASRSYRYTEAFF.

On this clone itself: Because it lacks the conserved phenylalanine or tryptophan at the end, this CDR3 is likely a read error. The DNA is omitted, as the CDR3 cannot be located on it reliably, and the CDR3 follows TCRdb's listing. The gene calls are TRBV5-4 and TRBJ1-2; the table's D call, TRBD1, has no DNA check behind it. The CDR3 has 13 residues if both end residues are counted. The germline V gene encodes CDR1 SGHNT and CDR2 YYREEE (reference sequence). CDR3 sequence: CASSLGVQGLRST.

This clone has more than one count but fewer than ten. This rearrangement joins TRBV7-2 to TRBJ1-2, with 9 nucleotides matching TRBD1. Germline CDR1 is SGHTA and CDR2 is FQGNSA. V was clipped by 7 bases and J by 4 bases; unmatched bases: 4. The CDR3 covers 13 residues. The CDR3 coding sequence is TGTGCCAGCACCTCGGACAGGGGCTATGGCTACACCTTC. Its translation: CASTSDRGYGYTF. The entire variable domain, with the rest obtained from reference TRBV7-2 and TRBJ1-2, is as follows: GAGVSQSPSNKVTEKGKDVELRCDPISGHTALYWYRQSLGQGLEFLIYFQGNSAPDKSGLPSDRFSAERTGGSVSTLTIQRTQQEDSAVYLCASTSDRGYGYTFGSGTRLTVV.

V and J are TRBV28 and TRBJ2-3, with D maybe TRBD2 (5 bases). The CDR3 runs 14 residues. V was shortened by 5 bases and J by 2 bases, with 11 bases between the two germline ends. CDR1 is MDHEN and CDR2 is SYDVKM in the germline V gene. The CDR3 loop is CASSPSGITDTQYF. The CDR3 DNA follows: TGTGCCAGCAGTCCTTCCGGGATCACAGATACGCAGTATTTT.

This sequence joins TRBV28 and TRBJ1-6, with 7 bases identical to TRBD1. The ends lost 5 bases at V and 13 bases at J; junction bases unmatched: 2. The CDR3 totals 11 residues. CDR1 is MDHEN, CDR2 SYDVKM, per germline. CDR3 in amino acids: CASSIQGPLHF. The CDR3 DNA follows: TGTGCCAGCAGTATACAGGGGCCCCTCCACTTT.